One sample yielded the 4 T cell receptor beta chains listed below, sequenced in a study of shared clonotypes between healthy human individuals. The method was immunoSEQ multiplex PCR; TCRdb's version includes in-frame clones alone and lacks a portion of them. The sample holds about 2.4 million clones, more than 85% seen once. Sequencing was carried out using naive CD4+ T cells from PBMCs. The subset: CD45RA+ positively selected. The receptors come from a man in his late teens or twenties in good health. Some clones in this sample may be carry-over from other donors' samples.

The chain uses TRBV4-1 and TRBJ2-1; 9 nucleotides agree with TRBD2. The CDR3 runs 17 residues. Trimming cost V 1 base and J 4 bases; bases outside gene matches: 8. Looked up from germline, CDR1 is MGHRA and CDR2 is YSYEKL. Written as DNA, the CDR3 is TGCGCCAGCAGCCAAGGAGACCTAGCGGGACGATACAATGAGCAGTTCTTC. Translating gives CASSQGDLAGRYNEQFF.

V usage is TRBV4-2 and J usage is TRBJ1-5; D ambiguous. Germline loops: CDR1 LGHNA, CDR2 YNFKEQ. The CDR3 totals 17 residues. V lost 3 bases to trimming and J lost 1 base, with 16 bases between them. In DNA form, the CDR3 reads TGTGCCAGCAGCCAGAAGCTAGCGCGAGGGAGCAATCAGCCCCAGCATTTT. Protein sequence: CASSQKLARGSNQPQHF.

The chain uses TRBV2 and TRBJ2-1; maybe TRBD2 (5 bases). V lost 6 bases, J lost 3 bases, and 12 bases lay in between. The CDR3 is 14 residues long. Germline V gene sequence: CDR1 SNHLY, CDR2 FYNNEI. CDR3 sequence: CASRHSEGYNEQFF. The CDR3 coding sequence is TGTGCCAGCAGGCACTCCGAGGGCTACAATGAGCAGTTCTTC.

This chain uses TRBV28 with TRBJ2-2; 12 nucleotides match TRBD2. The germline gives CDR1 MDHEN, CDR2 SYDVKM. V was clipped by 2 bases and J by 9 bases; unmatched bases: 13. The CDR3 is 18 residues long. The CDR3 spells CASSLIRRASGRDRELFF. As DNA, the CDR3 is TGTGCCAGCAGTTTAATACGTCGGGCTAGCGGGAGGGACAGGGAGCTGTTTTTT. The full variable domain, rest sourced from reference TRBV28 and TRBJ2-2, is DVKVTQSSRYLVKRTGEKVFLECVQDMDHENMFWYRQDPGLGLRLIYFSYDVKMKEKGDIPEGYSVSREKKERFSLILESASTNQTSMYLCASSLIRRASGRDRELFFGEGSRLTVL.